One and the same sample provided the 15 T cell receptor beta chains below, sequenced in a study of T-cell reconstitution after alpha-beta-depleted transplantation in children. Unique molecular identifiers were incorporated during preparation of the TCRbeta library. TCRdb reprocessed the PCR reads with MiXCR, giving one entry per CDR3 protein. This table holds under 850,000 distinct CDR3 sequences, approximately 14% found once. This specimen was PBMCs, taken before TCRalphabeta/CD19-depleted stem cell transplant. Every receptor here comes from a girl aged 2 to 10 with congenital amegakaryocytic thrombocytopenia, due to receive a stem cell transplant.

This chain connects TRBV5-6 to TRBJ2-7, with D perhaps given as TRBD1 or TRBD2 (5 bases each). V lost 10 bases and J lost 3, with 17 bases in between. Germline CDR1 and CDR2: SGHDT and YYEEEE. This CDR3 spans 13 amino acids. This CDR3 reads CAQDGGVSYEQYF. Written as DNA, the CDR3 is TGTGCCCAAGATGGGGGAGTCAGCTACGAGCAGTACTTC. Together with reference TRBV5-6 and TRBJ2-7, the CDR3 gives the full variable domain: DAGVTQSPTHLIKTRGQQVTLRCSPKSGHDTVSWYQQALGQGPQFIFQYYEEEERQRGNFPDRFSGHQFPNYSSELNVNALLLGDSALYLCAQDGGVSYEQYFGPGTRLTVT.

A remark on this clonotype: Since a much larger clone is just one base distant, this may be a read error. CDR3 sequence (DNA): TGTGCCAGCAGCTTGCGATCGCGGGACTACACCGGGGAGCCGTTTTTT. It codes for CASSLRSRDYTGEPFF. The chain uses TRBV5-6 and TRBJ2-2, with 7 bases identical to TRBD2. The germline CDR1 and CDR2 sequences are SGHDT and YYEEEE. CDR3 length equals 16 residues.

Concerning this clonotype: It may be a read error: a sequence one base away is much more abundant. The gene calls are TRBV19 and TRBJ1-1; no definite D call. The germline V gene encodes CDR1 LNHDA and CDR2 SQIVND (reference sequence). This CDR3 has 14 residues. V shed 4 bases and J shed 6 bases, with 15 bases lying between them. The CDR3 DNA is TGTGCCAGTAGTAGTGGTTTGGAGCATCCTGAAGCTTTCTTT. Encoded protein: CASSSGLEHPEAFF.

This chain joins TRBV4-1 and TRBJ2-6; the D is unclear. The CDR3 runs 17 residues. Trimming removed 3 bases from V and 0 bases from J, with 12 bases in between. Looked up from germline, CDR1 is MGHRA and CDR2 is YSYEKL. This CDR3 reads CASSHQDGRSGANVLTF. In DNA, the CDR3 is TGCGCCAGCAGCCACCAGGACGGCCGCTCTGGGGCCAACGTCCTGACTTTC.

The chain uses TRBV28 and TRBJ2-2; no clear D gene. This CDR3 comprises 11 residues. Trimming took 5 bases from V and 7 from J, leaving 5 bases between them. From germline, CDR1 is MDHEN and CDR2 SYDVKM. This chain's CDR3 is CASSIYGELFF. The CDR3 nucleotides read TGTGCCAGCAGTATATACGGGGAGCTGTTTTTT.

This clonotype was detected ten times or more. This sequence joins TRBV10-3 and TRBJ1-1; 10 positions agree with TRBD1. The V and J ends lost 2 bases and 1 base, in that order; junction bases with no gene match: 1. The CDR3 has 15 amino acids. Germline CDR1 ENHRY, CDR2 SYGVKD. The CDR3 region is CAISEGDRGNTEAFF. Here the CDR3 DNA reads TGTGCCATCAGTGAGGGGGACAGGGGGAACACTGAAGCTTTCTTT.

In this sample, this clonotype turned up a few times. This sequence joins TRBV27 and TRBJ2-2; weak D call: TRBD2 (6 bases). The germline CDR1 and CDR2 sequences are MNHEY and SMNVEV (reference sequence). V gave up 7 bases and J gave up 0 bases, with 12 bases separating them. The CDR3 spans 15 residues. CDR3 bases: TGTGCCAGCACCCGGGGACTCCCGAACACCGGGGAGCTGTTTTTT. This translates into CASTRGLPNTGELFF.

This clonotype was detected a few times. The chain carries TRBV9 and TRBJ2-5, with D possibly being TRBD2 (6 bases). The CDR3 runs 16 residues. Between the trimmed V and J ends, which lost 1 base and 5 bases, there was a span of 18 bases. Per germline, CDR1 SGDLS and CDR2 YYNGEE. This chain's CDR3 is CASSVLSGGAGETQYF. The DNA for the CDR3 is TGTGCCAGCAGCGTACTCTCCGGGGGAGCAGGGGAGACCCAGTACTTC.

This clonotype was picked up a small number of times. The gene calls are TRBV6-1 and TRBJ1-1; tentative D call: TRBD1 (5 bases). The germline V gene has CDR1 MNHNS and CDR2 SASEGT. The CDR3 contains 14 residues. Trimming took 2 bases from V and 1 from J, leaving 8 bases between them. CDR3 residues: CASSESGANTEAFF. The CDR3 DNA is TGTGCCAGCAGTGAATCTGGGGCGAACACTGAAGCTTTCTTT.

The chain carries TRBV6-1 and TRBJ2-3; D may be TRBD1 (6 bases). The CDR3 has 17 residues. Germline V gene lookup returns CDR1 MNHNS and CDR2 SASEGT. V lost 7 bases and J 0 bases, leaving 20 bases between the germline ends. CDR3 residues: CASTDYRAKFSTDTQYF. DNA for the CDR3: TGTGCCAGCACTGACTACAGGGCTAAGTTTAGCACAGATACGCAGTATTTT.

This clonotype was picked up a small number of times. The rearrangement joins TRBV5-1 to TRBJ2-7; D might be TRBD1 or TRBD2, each matching 6 bases. Germline CDR1 is SGHRS and CDR2 is YFSETQ. Trimming took off 5 bases at V and 5 bases at J, with 23 bases between the two ends. The CDR3 covers 16 residues. This CDR3 is CASSKGGSLQVNEQYF. CDR3 nucleotide sequence: TGCGCCAGCAGTAAAGGGGGGAGCCTTCAGGTCAACGAGCAGTACTTC.

The chain is built from TRBV11-2 and TRBJ1-1, with D unresolved. Germline lookup yields CDR1 SGHAT and CDR2 FQNNGV. This CDR3 has 12 amino acids. Trimming stripped 5 bases from V and 5 bases from J, with 9 bases between. CDR3 DNA: TGTGCCAGCAGCCCGTTGAGTACTGAAGCTTTCTTT. This codes for CASSPLSTEAFF.

This clonotype has ten or more counts. This chain uses TRBV5-1 with TRBJ2-7; no reliable D call. V lost 0 bases and J lost 3, with 7 bases in between. The CDR3 sequence is 13 residues long. Germline CDR1 and CDR2: SGHRS and YFSETQ. CDR3 amino acids: CASSLAQRYEQYF. Here the CDR3 DNA reads TGCGCCAGCAGCTTGGCGCAGCGCTACGAGCAGTACTTC. Based on the CDR3 plus reference TRBV5-1 and TRBJ2-7, the full variable domain is KAGVTQTPRYLIKTRGQQVTLSCSPISGHRSVSWYQQTPGQGLQFLFEYFSETQRNKGNFPGRFSGRQFSNSRSEMNVSTLELGDSALYLCASSLAQRYEQYFGPGTRLTVT.

This clonotype has ten or more counts. V and J are TRBV10-3 and TRBJ2-1, with TRBD2 matching 11 bases. This CDR3 has 16 residues. Germline V lookup: CDR1 ENHRY, CDR2 SYGVKD. The J segment lost 5 bases and the V segment lost 7 bases, leaving 10 bases of the junction unmatched. The CDR3 sequence: CAINTLAGGGNNEQFF. The CDR3, as DNA: TGTGCCATCAATACTTTAGCGGGAGGGGGGAACAATGAGCAGTTCTTC.

Only a few counts were recorded for this clonotype. V is TRBV5-1 and J is TRBJ2-3; maybe TRBD1 (6 bases). CDR1 SGHRS and CDR2 YFSETQ come from the germline V gene. The CDR3 extends over 16 amino acids. Trimming took 2 bases from V and 6 from J, leaving 19 bases between them. The CDR3 sequence is CASSFDGQINRDTQYF. The CDR3 DNA is TGCGCCAGCAGCTTCGATGGACAGATCAATCGGGATACGCAGTATTTT.